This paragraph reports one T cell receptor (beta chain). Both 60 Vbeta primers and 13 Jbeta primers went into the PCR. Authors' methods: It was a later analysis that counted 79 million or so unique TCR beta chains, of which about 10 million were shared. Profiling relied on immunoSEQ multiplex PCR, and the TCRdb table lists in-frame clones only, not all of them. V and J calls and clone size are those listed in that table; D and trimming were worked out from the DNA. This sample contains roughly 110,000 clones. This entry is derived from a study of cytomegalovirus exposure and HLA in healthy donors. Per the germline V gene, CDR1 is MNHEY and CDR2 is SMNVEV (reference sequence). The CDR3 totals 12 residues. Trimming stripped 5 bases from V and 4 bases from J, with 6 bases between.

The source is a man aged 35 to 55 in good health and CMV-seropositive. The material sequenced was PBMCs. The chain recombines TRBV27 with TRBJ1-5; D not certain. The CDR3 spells CASSGGNQPQHF. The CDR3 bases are TGTGCCAGCAGTGGCGGGAATCAGCCCCAGCATTTT.